This TCR beta chain originates from a study of T-cell memory formation after mild COVID-19. In TCRdb, the 5' RACE reads were re-called with MiXCR into one record per CDR3 protein. In the table there are nearly 200,000 distinct CDR3 sequences, 18% of which are singletons. This clonotype was found a few times. Its antigen is currently unknown. Trimming shortened V by 0 bases and J by 8 bases, and 12 bases separated the two germline ends. The length of the CDR3 is 14 residues. The germline CDR1 and CDR2 sequences are SGHRS and YFSETQ. General study results and limits: Clonal second-wave expansions that peaked on day 37 had unconfirmed SARS-CoV-2 specificity.

J is TRBJ2-1 and V is TRBV5-1; weak D call: TRBD1 (5 bases). This clonotype was obtained from an adult woman who had mild COVID-19 (a few samples of this study predate the infection). Cell type and time point are not known. Sequenced sample: PBMCs or a T cell subset sorted from them (not recorded which). The CDR3 is CASSLGGRTYEQFF. As DNA, the CDR3 is TGCGCCAGCAGCTTGGGGGGCCGGACCTATGAGCAGTTCTTC.